This T cell receptor (beta chain) is from a study of blood T cells in healthy people across ages. A second PCR, run for about 7 to 11 cycles, used a sample-barcoded 5' primer plus a J-beta primer mix. TCRdb processed the 5' RACE reads anew with MiXCR; each CDR3 protein has one entry. This table has 650,000 to 950,000 distinct CDR3 sequences, roughly 44% appearing once. In this sample, this clonotype turned up many times. Its antigen remains unknown. Whole-study results and caveats: Estimates of diversity drawn from one million T cells were considered underestimates. TCR beta diversity, measured per million T cells, fell in a roughly linear way with age.

This clonotype was obtained from a man aged 55 to 70 in good health. The specimen sequenced was blood.

The CDR3 nucleotides are TGTGCCAGCAGCTTAGGTGGAATAAAAAGCAATGAGCAGTTCTTC. As protein: CASSLGGIKSNEQFF. The chain employs TRBV11-2 and TRBJ2-1; D is ambiguous. Germline V gene data show CDR1 as SGHAT and CDR2 as FQNNGV. The CDR3 runs 15 residues. Trimming pared 1 base from V and 6 bases from J, leaving 13 bases between. Full variable domain (outside the CDR3, taken from reference TRBV11-2 and TRBJ2-1): EAGVAQSPRYKIIEKRQSVAFWCNPISGHATLYWYQQILGQGPKLLIQFQNNGVVDDSQLPKDRFSAERLKGVDSTLKIQPAKLEDSAVYLCASSLGGIKSNEQFFGPGTRLTVL.